These 10 T cell receptor beta chains share one sample of origin, sequenced in a study of T cell responses to AZD1222 COVID-19 vaccine. Profiling relied on immunoSEQ multiplex PCR, and the TCRdb table lists in-frame clones only, not all of them. The sample includes about 150,000 clones, 90% of them seen just once. The source material was peripheral blood, sampled on day 0 of AZD1222 vaccination. The receptors were sampled from an adult in good health.

This clone was observed a single time. This chain uses TRBV11-2 with TRBJ1-3; D uncertain. V was trimmed by 5 bases and J by 0 bases, leaving 11 bases between them. The CDR3 covers 15 residues. Germline CDR1 is SGHAT and CDR2 is FQNNGV. The CDR3 is CASSPTVSSGNTIYF. CDR3 nucleotide sequence: TGTGCCAGCAGCCCAACAGTCTCCTCTGGAAACACCATATATTTT.

The chain is built from TRBV19 and TRBJ1-1; the D gene is possibly TRBD1 (6 bases). Trimming shortened V by 5 bases and J by 6 bases, and 13 bases separated the two germline ends. Looked up from germline, CDR1 is LNHDA and CDR2 is SQIVND (reference sequence). The CDR3 has 13 amino acids. DNA for the CDR3: TGTGCCAGTAGTCCTGGGGGGCGGCCTGAAGCTTTCTTT. It yields the protein CASSPGGRPEAFF.

The chain uses TRBV11-1 and TRBJ1-1, with 8 nucleotides matching TRBD1. The CDR3 consists of 14 residues. CDR1 and CDR2 from the germline V gene are SGHAT and FQDESV (reference sequence). Unmatched junction bases numbered 4, after V lost 1 base and J lost 6 bases. The CDR3 sequence is CASSLGDRPPEAFF. CDR3 nucleotide sequence: TGTGCCAGCAGCTTAGGGGACAGGCCCCCTGAAGCTTTCTTT.

Written as DNA, the CDR3 is TGTGCCAGCAGCTTGGGGGGCGTCGGGAACACCATATATTTT. Residues: CASSLGGVGNTIYF. The chain uses TRBV5-8 and TRBJ1-3; a weak D match, TRBD1 (5 bases). Between the trimmed V and J ends, which lost 0 bases and 7 bases, there was a span of 11 bases. Germline V gene data show CDR1 as SGHTS and CDR2 as YDEGEE. The CDR3 is made up of 14 amino acids.

V usage is TRBV24-1 and J usage is TRBJ1-1; 7 positions agree with TRBD1. Germline-derived CDR1 and CDR2 are KGHDR and SFDVKD. This CDR3 has 20 amino acids. V dropped 6 bases and J dropped 0; count of bases not matched to a gene: 21. CDR3 sequence (DNA): TGTGCCACCAGTCCCCTTTTGGTCAGGGACAGCACTTACATGAACACTGAAGCTTTCTTT. Residues: CATSPLLVRDSTYMNTEAFF.

This CDR3 reads CASRSGAWSYEQYF. The DNA for the CDR3 is TGTGCCAGCAGGTCGGGGGCATGGTCCTACGAGCAGTACTTC. The V call is TRBV27, the J call TRBJ2-7; D possibly uses TRBD1 or TRBD2 (6 bases each). The CDR3 length is 14 residues. Germline CDR1 reads MNHEY; CDR2 reads SMNVEV (reference sequence). V dropped 6 bases and J dropped 1 base, with 13 bases sitting between them.

The genes are TRBV7-2 and TRBJ1-2; D uncertain. CDR1 and CDR2 from the germline V gene are SGHTA and FQGNSA. Trimming shortened V by 3 bases and J by 7 bases, and 15 bases separated the two germline ends. This CDR3 comprises 14 residues. CDR3: CASSFGNPLSGYTF. Written as DNA, the CDR3 is TGTGCCAGCAGCTTCGGCAACCCCCTTTCTGGCTACACCTTC.

This rearrangement joins TRBV4-2 to TRBJ2-7; D may be TRBD2 (6 bases). CDR3 length: 18 amino acids. CDR1 and CDR2 (germline): LGHNA, YNFKEQ. Trimming cost V 0 bases and J 1 base, with 19 bases left between them. The CDR3 here is CASSQDDQPASVSYEQYF. CDR3 bases: TGTGCCAGCAGCCAAGATGACCAACCCGCTAGCGTTTCCTACGAGCAGTACTTC.

The rearrangement links TRBV10-3 to TRBJ2-3; 9 bases match TRBD1. This CDR3 has 16 amino acids. V lost 2 bases and J lost 2; bases outside the gene matches: 5. CDR1 and CDR2 from the germline V gene are ENHRY and SYGVKD. The CDR3 nucleotides read TGTGCCATCAGTGAGACGGGACAGGGAGCCACAGATACGCAGTATTTT. Amino acid sequence: CAISETGQGATDTQYF.

V is TRBV5-1 and J is TRBJ2-1, with 8 bases that match TRBD1. V trimming: 3 bases; J trimming: 9 bases; junction bases outside the gene matches: 2. Germline V gene data show CDR1 as SGHRS and CDR2 as YFSETQ. The CDR3 is 12 amino acids. The CDR3: CASSYDRGEQFF. The CDR3 nucleotides are TGCGCCAGCAGCTATGACAGGGGTGAGCAGTTCTTC.